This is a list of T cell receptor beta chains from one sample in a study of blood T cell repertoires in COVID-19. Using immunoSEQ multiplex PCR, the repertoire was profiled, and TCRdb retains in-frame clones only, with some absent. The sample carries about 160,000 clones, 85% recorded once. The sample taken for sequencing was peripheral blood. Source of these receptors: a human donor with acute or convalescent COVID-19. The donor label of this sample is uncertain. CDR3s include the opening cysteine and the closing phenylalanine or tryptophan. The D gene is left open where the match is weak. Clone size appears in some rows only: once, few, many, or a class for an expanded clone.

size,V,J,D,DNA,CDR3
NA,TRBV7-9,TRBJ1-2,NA,TGTGCCAGCAGCTTAACAGGAGACTATGGCTACACCTTC,CASSLTGDYGYTF
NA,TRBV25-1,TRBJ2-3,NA,TGTGCCAGCAGTTTGGGGTCAGGGAGCACAGATACGCAGTATTTT,CASSLGSGSTDTQYF
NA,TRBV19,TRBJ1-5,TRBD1,TGTGCCAGCCCCCCGGGACAGGGCTTCGTTCAGCCCCAGCATTTT,CASPPGQGFVQPQHF
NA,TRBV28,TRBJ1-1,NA,TGTGCCAGCAGTTTTGCGGGGGGAGGGACTGAAGCTTTCTTT,CASSFAGGGTEAFF
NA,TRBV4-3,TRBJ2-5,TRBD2,TGCGCCAGCAGCCAAAGGCGGGGGGATATGGGAGAGACCCAGTACTTC,CASSQRRGDMGETQYF
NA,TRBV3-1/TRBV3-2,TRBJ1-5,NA,TGTGCCAGCAGCCAAGGGTTGACACCCTATAGCAATCAGCCCCAGCATTTT,CASSQGLTPYSNQPQHF
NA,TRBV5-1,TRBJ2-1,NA,TGCGCCAGCAGCTTGTCCGGGGACAATGAGCAGTTCTTC,CASSLSGDNEQFF
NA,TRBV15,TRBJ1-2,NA,TGTGCCACCAGCAGAGATCTTACTAACTATGGCTACACCTTC,CATSRDLTNYGYTF
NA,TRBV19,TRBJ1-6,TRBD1,TGTGCCAGTAGTTTCCAGGGGGCGCGATCACCCCTCCACTTT,CASSFQGARSPLHF
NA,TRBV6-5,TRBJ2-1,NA,TGTGCCAGCAGGACTGGCGTTGAGCAGTTCTTC,CASRTGVEQFF
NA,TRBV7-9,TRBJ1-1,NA,TGTGCCAGCAGCTTAATAGCGGGGGCTGCCACTGAAGCTTTCTTT,CASSLIAGAATEAFF
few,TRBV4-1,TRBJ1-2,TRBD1,TGCGCCAGCAGCCAAACCTTGACAGGGAACTATGGCTACACCTTC,CASSQTLTGNYGYTF
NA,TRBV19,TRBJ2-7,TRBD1,TGTGCCAGTAGTTCGCCCGCCGGACAGGGGTACGAGCAGTACTTC,CASSSPAGQGYEQYF
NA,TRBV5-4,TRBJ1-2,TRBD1,TGTGCCAGCAGCTTGGCCCTAGGACAGGAATCTGGCTACACCTTC,CASSLALGQESGYTF
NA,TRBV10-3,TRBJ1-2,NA,TGTGCCATCAGTGACTCGACTTACTATGGCTACACCTTC,CAISDSTYYGYTF
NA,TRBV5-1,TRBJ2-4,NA,TGCGCCAGCAGCCTGAGACAGGGAGGCATTCAGTACTTC,CASSLRQGGIQYF
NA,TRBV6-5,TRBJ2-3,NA,TGTGCCAGCAGTTCGGGGGGCGTTTGGCGGGCAGATACGCAGTATTTT,CASSSGGVWRADTQYF
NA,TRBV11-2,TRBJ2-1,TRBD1,TGTGCCAGCAGCCGTCTACAGGGGAACAATGAGCAGTTCTTC,CASSRLQGNNEQFF
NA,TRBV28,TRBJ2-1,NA,TGTGCCAGCAGTTTATTCCGGAGGGAGCAGTTCTTC,CASSLFRREQFF
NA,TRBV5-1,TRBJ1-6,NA,TGCGCCAGCAGCTTGGGCGGCAGGGGCCGGGATTCACCCCTCCACTTT,CASSLGGRGRDSPLHF
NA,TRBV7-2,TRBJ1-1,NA,TGTGCCAGCAGCTTAGGGCCCGTGAACACTGAAGCTTTCTTT,CASSLGPVNTEAFF
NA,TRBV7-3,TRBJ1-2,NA,TGTGCCAGCAGCCCCCACGGGTCTCTCTATGGCTACACCTTC,CASSPHGSLYGYTF
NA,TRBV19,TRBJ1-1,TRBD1,TGTGCCAGTAGTCTGGGACAGGGAGTGCCTGAAGCTTTCTTT,CASSLGQGVPEAFF
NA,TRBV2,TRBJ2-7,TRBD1,TGTGCCAGCAGTGTTCAGGGGGCGGATACGGGGGAGCAGTACTTC,CASSVQGADTGEQYF
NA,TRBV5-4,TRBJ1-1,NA,TGTGCCAGCAGCCTGGAACAGGGTGCCACTGAAGCTTTCTTT,CASSLEQGATEAFF
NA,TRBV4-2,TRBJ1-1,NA,TGTGCCAGCAGCCAAGGCTTAAACAGGGTGAACACTGAAGCTTTCTTT,CASSQGLNRVNTEAFF
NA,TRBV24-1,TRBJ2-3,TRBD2,TGTGCCACCAGTGAGAGACTAGCGGGCACAGATACGCAGTATTTT,CATSERLAGTDTQYF
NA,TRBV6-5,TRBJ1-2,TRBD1,TGTGCCAGCAGTTACGACAGGGCACCCTATGGCTACACCTTC,CASSYDRAPYGYTF
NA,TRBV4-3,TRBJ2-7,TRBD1,TGCGCCAGCGGCATGCTGACAGGGGGATTCTACGAGCAGTACTTC,CASGMLTGGFYEQYF
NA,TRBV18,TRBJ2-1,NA,TGTGCCAGCTCCCCACAGGACAGATTACGCGGGGGCCATGAGCAGTTCTTC,CASSPQDRLRGGHEQFF
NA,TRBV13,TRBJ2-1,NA,TGTGCCAGCAGCTTTATATCCCCGGGGACCTACAATGAGCAGTTCTTC,CASSFISPGTYNEQFF
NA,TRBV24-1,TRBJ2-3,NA,TGTGCCACCAGTGCCCAGTCCACAGATACGCAGTATTTT,CATSAQSTDTQYF
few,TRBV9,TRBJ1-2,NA,TGTGCCAGCAGCTCTCCGACAGGAGCTAACTATGGCTACACCTTC,CASSSPTGANYGYTF
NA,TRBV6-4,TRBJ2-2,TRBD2,TGTGCCAGCAGCGCGGGACTAGCGGGGACCGGGGAGCTGTTTTTT,CASSAGLAGTGELFF
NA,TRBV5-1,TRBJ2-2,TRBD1,TGCGCCAGCACCCCAGGGGGCACCGGGGAGCTGTTTTTT,CASTPGGTGELFF
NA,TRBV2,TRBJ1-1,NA,TGTGCCAGCCGCCCTCAAGGGAGTTGGAACACTGAAGCTTTCTTT,CASRPQGSWNTEAFF
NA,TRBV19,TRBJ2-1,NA,TGTGCCAGTAGTATAGGTGCAGGGCGATGGAATGAGCAGTTCTTC,CASSIGAGRWNEQFF
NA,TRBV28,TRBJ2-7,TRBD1,TGTGCCAGCAGTTTCCAGAGGACAGGGAGCTCCTACGAGCAGTACTTC,CASSFQRTGSSYEQYF
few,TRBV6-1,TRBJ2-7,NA,TGTGCCAGCAGTGAATATCTCGAGCAGTACTTC,CASSEYLEQYF
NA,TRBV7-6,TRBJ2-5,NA,TGTGCCAGCAGCTTAATGCGAGAGACCCAGTACTTC,CASSLMRETQYF
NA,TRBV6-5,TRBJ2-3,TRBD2,TGTGCCAGCAGACGAGCGGGGGGGCGGACAGATACGCAGTATTTT,CASRRAGGRTDTQYF
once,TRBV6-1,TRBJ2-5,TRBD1,TGTGCCAGCAGTGTGGACACAGGGGGCTACCAAGAGACCCAGTACTTC,CASSVDTGGYQETQYF
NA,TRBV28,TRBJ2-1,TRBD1,TGTGCCAGCGGATTGACAGGGGAATACAATGAGCAGTTCTTC,CASGLTGEYNEQFF
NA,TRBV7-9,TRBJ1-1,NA,TGTGCCAGCAGCCCACAGAACACTGAAGCTTTCTTT,CASSPQNTEAFF
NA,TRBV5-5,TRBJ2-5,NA,TGTGCCAGCAGCTCAACAGGGTGGGAGGAGACCCAGTACTTC,CASSSTGWEETQYF
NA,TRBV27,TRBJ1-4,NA,TGTGCCAGCAGTTTGGACAGTAGAGAAAAACTGTTTTTT,CASSLDSREKLFF